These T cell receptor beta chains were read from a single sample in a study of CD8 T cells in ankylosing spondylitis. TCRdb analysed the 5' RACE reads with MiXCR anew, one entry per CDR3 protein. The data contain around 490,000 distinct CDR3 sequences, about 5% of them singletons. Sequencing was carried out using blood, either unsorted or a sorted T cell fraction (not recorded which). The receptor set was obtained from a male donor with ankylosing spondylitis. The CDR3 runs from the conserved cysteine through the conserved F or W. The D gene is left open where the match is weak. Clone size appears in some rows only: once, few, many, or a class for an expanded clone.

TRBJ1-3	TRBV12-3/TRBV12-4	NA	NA	TGTGCCAGCAGTTTAGTATTGGGTAGGATCTCTGGAAACACCATATATTTT	CASSLVLGRISGNTIYF
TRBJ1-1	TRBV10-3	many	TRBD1	TGTGCCATCGGACAGGGGTCTGAAGCTTTCTTT	CAIGQGSEAFF
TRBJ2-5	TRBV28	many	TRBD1	TGTGCCAGCACCCGGACAGGGAGAGAGACCCAGTACTTC	CASTRTGRETQYF
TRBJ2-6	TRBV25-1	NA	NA	TGTGCCAGCAGGGGCCCCATGATTGGGTCCGGGGCCAACGTCCTGACTTTC	CASRGPMIGSGANVLTF
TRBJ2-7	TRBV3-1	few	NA	TGTGCCAGCAGCCAAGACGAAGAGGCGGCTACCTACGAGCAGTACTTC	CASSQDEEAATYEQYF
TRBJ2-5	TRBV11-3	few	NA	TGTGCCAGCAAGGGGGTTGGTGAGACCCAGTACTTC	CASKGVGETQYF
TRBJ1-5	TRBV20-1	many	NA	TGCAGTGCTAGAGTGGCCCCCGTTCAGCCCCAGCATTTT	CSARVAPVQPQHF
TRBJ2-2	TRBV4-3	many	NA	TGCGCCAGCAGCCAAGAATGGGGTAACACCGGGGAGCTGTTTTTT	CASSQEWGNTGELFF
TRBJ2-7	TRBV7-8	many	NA	TGTGCCAGCAGCTTACGGAGCGGGCCTTACGAGCAGTACTTC	CASSLRSGPYEQYF
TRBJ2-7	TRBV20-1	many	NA	TGCAGTGCTAGAGACCGGGTTAACGAGCAGTACTTC	CSARDRVNEQYF
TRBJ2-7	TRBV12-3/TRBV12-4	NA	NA	TGTGCCAGCAGTTTAGTCGGGGCGCCGCACTACGAGCAGTACTTC	CASSLVGAPHYEQYF
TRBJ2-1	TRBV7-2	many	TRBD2	TGTGCCAGCAGCTGGACTAGCGTAAGGGAGCAGTTCTTC	CASSWTSVREQFF
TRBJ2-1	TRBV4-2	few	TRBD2	TGTGCCAGCAGCCAGGGACTAGCGGGAAGGGATGAGCAGTTCTTC	CASSQGLAGRDEQFF
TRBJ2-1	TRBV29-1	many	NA	TGCAGCGTTGAAGAGAATGAGCAGTTCTTC	CSVEENEQFF
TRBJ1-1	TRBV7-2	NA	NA	TGTGCCAGCAGCGGATGGGTGGAGACTGAAGCTTTCTTT	CASSGWVETEAFF
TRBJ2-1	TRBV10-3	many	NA	TGTGCCATCAGTGAATCTACGGGGAACATCGTCCCGACCTACAATGAGCAGTTCTTC	CAISESTGNIVPTYNEQFF
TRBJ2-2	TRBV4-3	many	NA	TGCGCCAGCAGCCCCCGCTTTGGTTCCGGGGAGCTGTTTTTT	CASSPRFGSGELFF
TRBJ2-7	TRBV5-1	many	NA	TGCGCCAGCAGCCCCCGGACTGCAAACTACGAGCAGTACTTC	CASSPRTANYEQYF
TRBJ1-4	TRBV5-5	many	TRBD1	TGTGCCAGCAGTTACAACCGGGACAGCTTTGCAACTAATGAAAAACTGTTTTTT	CASSYNRDSFATNEKLFF
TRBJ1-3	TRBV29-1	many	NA	TGCAGCGTACGGGGCATCTCTGGAAACACCATATATTTT	CSVRGISGNTIYF
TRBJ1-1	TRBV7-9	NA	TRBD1	TGTGCCAGCAGCCCCCGGGACAGGGGCCCAGCTTTCTTT	CASSPRDRGPAFF
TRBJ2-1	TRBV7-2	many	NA	TGTGCCAGCAGCGAGCGATCCCCATTGGCGCAGTTCTTC	CASSERSPLAQFF
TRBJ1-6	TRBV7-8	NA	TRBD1	TGTGCCATTGGGACAGCCTCCTATAATTCACCCCTCCACTTT	CAIGTASYNSPLHF
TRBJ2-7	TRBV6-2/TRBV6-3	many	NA	TGTGCCAGCAGCCGCGGACTCCTAAACGAGCAGTACTTC	CASSRGLLNEQYF
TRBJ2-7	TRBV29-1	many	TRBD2	TGCAGCGTTGGGGGGAGTAGCGGGAGGTTTTCCTACGAGCAGTACTTC	CSVGGSSGRFSYEQYF
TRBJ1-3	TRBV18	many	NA	TGTGCCAGCTCACCCGTGGTCCAGGGGACTTGGAACACCATATATTTT	CASSPVVQGTWNTIYF
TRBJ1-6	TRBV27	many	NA	TGTGCCAGCGCCGCCCCGATGACGAGCTCCTATAATTCACCCCTCCACTTT	CASAAPMTSSYNSPLHF
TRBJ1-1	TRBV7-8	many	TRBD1	TGTGCCAGCAGCCTACGGCCAGGGGGAGAGAGCACTGAAGCTTTCTTT	CASSLRPGGESTEAFF
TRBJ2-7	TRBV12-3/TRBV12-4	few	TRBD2	TGTGCCAGCAGTATTACTAGCGGGGGAACTTCCTACGGAGTCTACGAGCAGTACTTC	CASSITSGGTSYGVYEQYF
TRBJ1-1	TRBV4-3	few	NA	TGCGCCAGCAGCCAAAGATTAGATCGAGGGGGCACTGAAGCTTTCTTT	CASSQRLDRGGTEAFF
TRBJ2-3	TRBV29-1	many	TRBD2	TGCAGCGAGACTAGCGGAACAGATACGCAGTATTTT	CSETSGTDTQYF
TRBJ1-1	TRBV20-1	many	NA	TGCAGTGCTAGAGCCGCCCAGGCGAGCACTGAAGCTTTCTTT	CSARAAQASTEAFF
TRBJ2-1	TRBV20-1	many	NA	TGCAGTGCTAGAAAACTCGTCTCCTACAATGAGCAGTTCTTC	CSARKLVSYNEQFF
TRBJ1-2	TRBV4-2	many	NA	TGTGCCAGCAGCCAAGGATCCAGCAACTATGGCTACACCTTC	CASSQGSSNYGYTF
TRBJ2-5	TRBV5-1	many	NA	TGCGCCAGTACCGGGACTGAACAAGAGACCCAGTACTTC	CASTGTEQETQYF
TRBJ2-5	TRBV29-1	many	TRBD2	TGCAGCGTAATTCGGGGGGGCCAGGTAGAGACCCAGTACTTC	CSVIRGGQVETQYF
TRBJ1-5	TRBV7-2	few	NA	TGTGCCAGCAGCCCTTTGGGGAGGACCCATCAGCCCCAGCATTTT	CASSPLGRTHQPQHF
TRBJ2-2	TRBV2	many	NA	TGTGCCAGCAGGGACCTTGGCAGGGCTGGGGAGCTGTTTTTT	CASRDLGRAGELFF
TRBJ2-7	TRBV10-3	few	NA	TGTGCCATCCGCTCAGCCGGTAGACAGTCCTACGAGCAGTACTTC	CAIRSAGRQSYEQYF
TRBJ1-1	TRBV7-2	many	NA	TGTGCCAGCAGCTTGGATGGGGCCACTGAAGCTTTCTTT	CASSLDGATEAFF
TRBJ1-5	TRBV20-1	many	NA	TGCAGTGCTAGGTACCCGGGCCATAGCAATCAGCCCCAGCATTTT	CSARYPGHSNQPQHF
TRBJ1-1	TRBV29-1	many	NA	TGCAGCGTTCGACACATGAACACTGAAGCTTTCTTT	CSVRHMNTEAFF